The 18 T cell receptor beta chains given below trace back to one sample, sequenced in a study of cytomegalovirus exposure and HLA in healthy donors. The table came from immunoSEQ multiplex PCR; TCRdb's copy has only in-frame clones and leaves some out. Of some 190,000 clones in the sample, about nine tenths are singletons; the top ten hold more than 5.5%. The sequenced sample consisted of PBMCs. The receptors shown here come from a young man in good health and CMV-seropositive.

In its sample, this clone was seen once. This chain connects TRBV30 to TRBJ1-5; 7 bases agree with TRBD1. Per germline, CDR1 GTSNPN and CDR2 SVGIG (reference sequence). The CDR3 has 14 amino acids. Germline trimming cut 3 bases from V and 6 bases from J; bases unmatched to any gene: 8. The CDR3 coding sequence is TGTGCCTGGAGCAGGGGGTTAGAAAGTCAGCCCCAGCATTTT. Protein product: CAWSRGLESQPQHF.

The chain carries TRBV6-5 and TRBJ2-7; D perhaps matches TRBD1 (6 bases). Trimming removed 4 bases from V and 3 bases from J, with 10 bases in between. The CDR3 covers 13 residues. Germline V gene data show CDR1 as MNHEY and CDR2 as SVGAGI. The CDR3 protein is CASSFRGYYEQYF. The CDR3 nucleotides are TGTGCCAGCAGTTTCAGGGGTTACTACGAGCAGTACTTC.

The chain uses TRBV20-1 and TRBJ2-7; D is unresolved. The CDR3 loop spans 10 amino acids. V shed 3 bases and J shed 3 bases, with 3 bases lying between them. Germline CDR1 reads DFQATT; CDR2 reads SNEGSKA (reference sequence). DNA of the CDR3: TGCAGTGCTAGTTTCTACGAGCAGTACTTC. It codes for CSASFYEQYF.

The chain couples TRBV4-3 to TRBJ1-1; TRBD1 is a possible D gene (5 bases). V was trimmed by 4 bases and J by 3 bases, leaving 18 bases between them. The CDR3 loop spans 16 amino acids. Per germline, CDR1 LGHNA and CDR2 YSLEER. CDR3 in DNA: TGCGCCAGCAGCCCTTCGACTGGACATCCTGACACTGAAGCTTTCTTT. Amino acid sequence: CASSPSTGHPDTEAFF.

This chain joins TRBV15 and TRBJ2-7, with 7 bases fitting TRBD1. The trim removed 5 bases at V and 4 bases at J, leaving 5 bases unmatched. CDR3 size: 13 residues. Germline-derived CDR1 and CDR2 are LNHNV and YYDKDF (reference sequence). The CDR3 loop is CATSGDSTYEQYF. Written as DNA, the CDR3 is TGTGCCACCAGCGGGGACAGTACTTACGAGCAGTACTTC.

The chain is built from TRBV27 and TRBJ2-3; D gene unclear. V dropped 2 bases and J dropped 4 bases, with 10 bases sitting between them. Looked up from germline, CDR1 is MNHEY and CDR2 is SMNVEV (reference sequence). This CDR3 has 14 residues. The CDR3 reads CASSLIVHPDTQYF. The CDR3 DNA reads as TGTGCCAGCAGTTTAATCGTTCACCCAGATACGCAGTATTTT.

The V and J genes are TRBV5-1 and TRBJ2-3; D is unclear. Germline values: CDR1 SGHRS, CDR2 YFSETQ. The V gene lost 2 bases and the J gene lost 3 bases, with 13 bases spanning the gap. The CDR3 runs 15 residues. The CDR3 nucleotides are TGCGCCAGCAGCTTCGTTAGCCCCGGGACAGATACGCAGTATTTT. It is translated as CASSFVSPGTDTQYF.

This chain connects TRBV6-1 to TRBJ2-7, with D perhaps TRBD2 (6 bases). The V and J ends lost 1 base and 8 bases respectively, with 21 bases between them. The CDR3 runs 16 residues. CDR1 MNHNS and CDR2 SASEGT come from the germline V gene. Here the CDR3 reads CASSEEDTGGRMKQYF. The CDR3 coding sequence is TGTGCCAGCAGTGAAGAAGATACCGGGGGAAGGATGAAGCAGTACTTC.

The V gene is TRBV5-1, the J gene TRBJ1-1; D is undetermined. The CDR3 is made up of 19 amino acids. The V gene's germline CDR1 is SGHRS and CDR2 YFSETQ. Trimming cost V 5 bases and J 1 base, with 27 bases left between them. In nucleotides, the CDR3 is TGCGCCAGCAGTCATTTGCCCTCTCCTTCACAGCGCCCGAACACTGAAGCTTTCTTT. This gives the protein CASSHLPSPSQRPNTEAFF. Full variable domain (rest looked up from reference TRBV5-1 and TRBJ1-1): KAGVTQTPRYLIKTRGQQVTLSCSPISGHRSVSWYQQTPGQGLQFLFEYFSETQRNKGNFPGRFSGRQFSNSRSEMNVSTLELGDSALYLCASSHLPSPSQRPNTEAFFGQGTRLTVV.

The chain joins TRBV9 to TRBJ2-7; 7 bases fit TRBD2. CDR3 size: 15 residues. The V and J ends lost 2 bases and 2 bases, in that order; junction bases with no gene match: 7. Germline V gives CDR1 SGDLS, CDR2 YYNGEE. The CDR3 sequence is CASSVGSGVAYEQYF. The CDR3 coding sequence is TGTGCCAGCAGCGTTGGGAGCGGGGTCGCCTACGAGCAGTACTTC.

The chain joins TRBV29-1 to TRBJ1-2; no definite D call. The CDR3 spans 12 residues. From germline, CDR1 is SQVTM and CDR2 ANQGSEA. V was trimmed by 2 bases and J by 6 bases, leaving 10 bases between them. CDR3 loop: CSVEMSRDGYTF. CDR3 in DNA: TGCAGCGTTGAAATGTCTCGGGATGGCTACACCTTC.

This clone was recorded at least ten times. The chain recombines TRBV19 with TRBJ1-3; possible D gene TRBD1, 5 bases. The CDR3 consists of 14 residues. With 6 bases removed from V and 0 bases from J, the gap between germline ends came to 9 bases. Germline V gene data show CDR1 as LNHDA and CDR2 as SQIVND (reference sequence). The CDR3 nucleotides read TGTGCCAGTAGGGAGGACAACTCTGGAAACACCATATATTTT. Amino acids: CASREDNSGNTIYF.

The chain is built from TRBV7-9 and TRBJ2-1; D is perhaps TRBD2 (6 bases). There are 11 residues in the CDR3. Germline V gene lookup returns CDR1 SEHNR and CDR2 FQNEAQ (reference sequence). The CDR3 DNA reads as TGTGCTGCGGAGGGGTACAATGAGCAGTTCTTC. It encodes CAAEGYNEQFF.

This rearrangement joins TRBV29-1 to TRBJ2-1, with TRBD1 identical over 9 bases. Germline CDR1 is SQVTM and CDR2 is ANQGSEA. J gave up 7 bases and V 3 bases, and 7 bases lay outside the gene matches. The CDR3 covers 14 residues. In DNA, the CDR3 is TGCAGCGTTGATATACAGGGGGCGCGTAATGAGCAGTTCTTC. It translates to CSVDIQGARNEQFF.

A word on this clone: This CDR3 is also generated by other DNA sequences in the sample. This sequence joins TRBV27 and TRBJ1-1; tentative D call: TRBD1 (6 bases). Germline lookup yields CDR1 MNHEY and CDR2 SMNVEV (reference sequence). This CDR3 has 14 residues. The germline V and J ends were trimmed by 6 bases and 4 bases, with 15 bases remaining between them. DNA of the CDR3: TGTGCCAGCAGCTTAGGGGGGGCAGGCACTGAAGCTTTCTTT. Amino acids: CASSLGGAGTEAFF.

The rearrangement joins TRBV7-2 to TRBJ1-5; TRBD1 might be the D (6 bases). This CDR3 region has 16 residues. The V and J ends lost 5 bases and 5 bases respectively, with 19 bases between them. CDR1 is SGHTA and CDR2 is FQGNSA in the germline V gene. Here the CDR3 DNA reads TGTGCCAGCAGCACAAGTGCAGGGGACTGGGATCAGCCCCAGCATTTT. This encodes CASSTSAGDWDQPQHF. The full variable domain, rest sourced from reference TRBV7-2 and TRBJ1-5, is GAGVSQSPSNKVTEKGKDVELRCDPISGHTALYWYRQSLGQGLEFLIYFQGNSAPDKSGLPSDRFSAERTGGSVSTLTIQRTQQEDSAVYLCASSTSAGDWDQPQHFGDGTRLSIL.

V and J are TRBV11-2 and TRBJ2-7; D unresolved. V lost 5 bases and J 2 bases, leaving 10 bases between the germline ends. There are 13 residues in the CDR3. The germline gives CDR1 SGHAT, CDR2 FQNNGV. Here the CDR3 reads CASSLNVPYEQYF. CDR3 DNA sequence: TGTGCCAGCAGCCTAAACGTTCCCTACGAGCAGTACTTC.

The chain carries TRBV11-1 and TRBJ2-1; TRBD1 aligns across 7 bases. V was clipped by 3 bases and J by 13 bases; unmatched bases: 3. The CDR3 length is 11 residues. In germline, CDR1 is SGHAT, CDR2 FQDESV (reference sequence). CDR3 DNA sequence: TGTGCCAGCAGCTTTGGACAGGCACAGTTCTTC. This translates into CASSFGQAQFF. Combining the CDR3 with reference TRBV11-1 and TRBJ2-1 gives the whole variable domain EAEVAQSPRYKITEKSQAVAFWCDPISGHATLYWYRQILGQGPELLVQFQDESVVDDSQLPKDRFSAERLKGVDSTLKIQPAELGDSAMYLCASSFGQAQFFGPGTRLTVL.